This is a list of T cell receptor beta chains from one sample in a study of technical replicates of blood from a handful of donors. TCRdb's copy holds only in-frame clones and misses some; the assay was immunoSEQ multiplex PCR. The sample contains tens of thousands of clones, 96% of which appear only once. Sequencing was performed on T cells isolated from PBMCs. Receptors were obtained from a human donor in good health. Each CDR3 is given with its conserved first and last residue. The order of the fields is D gene, V gene, clone size, J gene, CDR3 protein, CDR3 DNA. A D gene is named only where the DNA matches it firmly. Size values are once, few and many counts, or a class for expanded clones, and some rows have none.

D: TRBD1
V: TRBV15
size: NA
J: TRBJ1-5
CDR3: CATSGGTGAGNQPQHF
DNA: TGTGCCACCAGCGGGGGGACAGGGGCCGGTAATCAGCCCCAGCATTTT

D: TRBD1
V: TRBV5-1
size: NA
J: TRBJ1-2
CDR3: CASSRDRGDGYTF
DNA: TGCGCCAGCAGCAGGGACAGGGGGGACGGCTACACCTTC

D: NA
V: TRBV5-6
size: once
J: TRBJ2-2
CDR3: CASSFAGGNTGELFF
DNA: TGTGCCAGCAGTTTTGCTGGAGGAAACACCGGGGAGCTGTTTTTT

D: TRBD2
V: TRBV7-3
size: NA
J: TRBJ2-3
CDR3: CASSLSGMTDTQYF
DNA: TGTGCCAGCAGTCTTAGCGGGATGACAGATACGCAGTATTTT

D: NA
V: TRBV5-1
size: NA
J: TRBJ1-5
CDR3: CASSLGGDNQPQHF
DNA: TGCGCCAGCAGCTTGGGGGGAGACAATCAGCCCCAGCATTTT

D: NA
V: TRBV11-2
size: NA
J: TRBJ2-2
CDR3: CASSLGMGRSGELFF
DNA: TGTGCCAGCAGCTTAGGAATGGGGAGGTCCGGGGAGCTGTTTTTT

D: TRBD1
V: TRBV19
size: NA
J: TRBJ2-7
CDR3: CASSAPPGTGKHEQYF
DNA: TGTGCCAGTAGTGCGCCTCCCGGGACAGGTAAACACGAGCAGTACTTC

D: TRBD2
V: TRBV5-1
size: NA
J: TRBJ2-3
CDR3: CASSFSKRLAGRDTQYF
DNA: TGCGCCAGCAGCTTTTCTAAAAGACTAGCGGGAAGAGATACGCAGTATTTT

D: NA
V: TRBV27
size: NA
J: TRBJ2-7
CDR3: CASSPGEGQYF
DNA: TGTGCCAGCAGTCCAGGGGAAGGGCAGTACTTC

D: NA
V: TRBV6-5
size: once
J: TRBJ2-5
CDR3: CATQRGETQYF
DNA: TGTGCCACCCAGAGAGGGGAGACCCAGTACTTC

D: TRBD2
V: TRBV30
size: NA
J: TRBJ2-4
CDR3: CAMRGGLGTRLAKNIQYF
DNA: TGTGCCATGAGAGGGGGACTAGGAACGCGGCTAGCCAAAAACATTCAGTACTTC

D: NA
V: TRBV11-2
size: NA
J: TRBJ2-7
CDR3: CASSSGGPEQYF
DNA: TGTGCCAGCAGCTCCGGGGGGCCCGAGCAGTACTTC

D: TRBD2
V: TRBV7-2
size: NA
J: TRBJ2-2
CDR3: CASSLGGGSGELFF
DNA: TGTGCCAGCAGCTTAGGGGGGGGGTCCGGGGAGCTGTTTTTT

D: NA
V: TRBV27
size: NA
J: TRBJ1-5
CDR3: CASSLALDSNQPQHF
DNA: TGTGCCAGCAGTTTGGCCCTCGATAGCAATCAGCCCCAGCATTTT

D: TRBD1
V: TRBV19
size: once
J: TRBJ2-7
CDR3: CASSAQGAYEQYF
DNA: TGTGCCAGTAGTGCACAGGGGGCTTACGAGCAGTACTTC

D: NA
V: TRBV7-6
size: NA
J: TRBJ2-5
CDR3: CASSFRGETQYF
DNA: TGTGCCAGCAGCTTTCGGGGGGAGACCCAGTACTTC

D: NA
V: TRBV6-6
size: NA
J: TRBJ1-1
CDR3: CASSLSGTEAFF
DNA: TGTGCCAGCAGTTTGAGCGGGACTGAAGCTTTCTTT

D: TRBD2
V: TRBV10-3
size: NA
J: TRBJ2-7
CDR3: CAISGGGYEQYF
DNA: TGTGCCATCAGTGGGGGGGGGTACGAGCAGTACTTC

D: NA
V: TRBV10-3
size: NA
J: TRBJ1-5
CDR3: CAISEEPYSNQPQHF
DNA: TGTGCCATCAGTGAGGAACCCTATAGCAATCAGCCCCAGCATTTT

D: TRBD1
V: TRBV9
size: NA
J: TRBJ2-2
CDR3: CASSVGTASGELFF
DNA: TGTGCCAGCAGCGTTGGGACAGCATCCGGGGAGCTGTTTTTT

D: NA
V: TRBV19
size: NA
J: TRBJ2-3
CDR3: CASSIPDEGDTQYF
DNA: TGTGCCAGTAGTATTCCAGACGAGGGAGATACGCAGTATTTT

D: TRBD2
V: TRBV6-4
size: NA
J: TRBJ2-3
CDR3: CASSSVAGMSDTQYF
DNA: TGTGCCAGCAGTTCCGTAGCGGGAATGTCAGATACGCAGTATTTT

D: NA
V: TRBV6-5
size: NA
J: TRBJ2-7
CDR3: CASSYSDSSYEQYF
DNA: TGTGCCAGCAGTTACTCCGACAGTTCCTACGAGCAGTACTTC

D: NA
V: TRBV30
size: NA
J: TRBJ1-1
CDR3: CAWSRQLNTEAFF
DNA: TGTGCCTGGAGTAGACAACTGAACACTGAAGCTTTCTTT